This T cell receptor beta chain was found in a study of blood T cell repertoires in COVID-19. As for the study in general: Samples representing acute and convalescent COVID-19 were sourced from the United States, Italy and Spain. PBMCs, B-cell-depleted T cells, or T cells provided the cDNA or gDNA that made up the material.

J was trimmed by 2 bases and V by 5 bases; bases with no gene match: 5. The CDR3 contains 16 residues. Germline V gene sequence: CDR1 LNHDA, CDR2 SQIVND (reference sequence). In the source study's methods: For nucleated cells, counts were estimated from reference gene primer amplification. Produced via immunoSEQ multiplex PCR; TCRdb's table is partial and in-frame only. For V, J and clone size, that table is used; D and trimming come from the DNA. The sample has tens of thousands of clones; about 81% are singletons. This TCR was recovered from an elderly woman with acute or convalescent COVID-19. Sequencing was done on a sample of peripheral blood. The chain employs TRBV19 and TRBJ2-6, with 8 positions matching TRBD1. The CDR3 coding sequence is TGTGCCAGTAGTCCCTGGACAGGGCCTGGGGCCAACGTCCTGACTTTC. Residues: CASSPWTGPGANVLTF.